This entry concerns a single T cell receptor beta chain. The CDR3 is 13 amino acids. From germline, CDR1 is MNHEY and CDR2 SMNVEV (reference sequence). The germline V and J ends were trimmed by 4 bases and 5 bases, with 11 bases remaining between them. The source of the sample is a study of siplizumab effects on memory and regulatory T cells. Assays were performed on roughly 10^5 TCR templates per sample. Assay used: immunoSEQ multiplex PCR; TCRdb lists only in-frame clones, some missing. Among over 85,000 clones listed, 93% were seen once. Sequencing input: CD8+ T cells sorted from blood. The receptor was derived from a human donor in good health. The gene calls are TRBV27 and TRBJ1-2, with TRBD1 as a possible D gene (6 bases). The CDR3 nucleotides read TGTGCCAGCAGTTGGGGGCAGGGGTATGGCTACACCTTC. This gives the protein CASSWGQGYGYTF.